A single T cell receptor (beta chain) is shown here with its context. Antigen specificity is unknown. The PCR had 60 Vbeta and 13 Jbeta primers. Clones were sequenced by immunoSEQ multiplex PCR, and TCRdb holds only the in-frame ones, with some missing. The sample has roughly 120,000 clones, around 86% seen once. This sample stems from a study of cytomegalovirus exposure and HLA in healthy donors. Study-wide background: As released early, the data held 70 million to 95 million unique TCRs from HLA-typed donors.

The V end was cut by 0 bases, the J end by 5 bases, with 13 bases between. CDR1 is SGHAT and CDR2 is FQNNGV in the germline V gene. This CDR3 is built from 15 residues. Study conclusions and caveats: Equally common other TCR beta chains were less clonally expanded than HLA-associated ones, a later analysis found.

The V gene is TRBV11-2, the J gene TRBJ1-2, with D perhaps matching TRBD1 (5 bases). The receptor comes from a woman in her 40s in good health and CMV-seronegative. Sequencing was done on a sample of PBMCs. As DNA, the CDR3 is TGTGCCAGCAGCTTAGATATCGCAGGGAGGTATGGCTACACCTTC. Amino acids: CASSLDIAGRYGYTF.